The T cell receptor beta chain described here comes from a study of T cells after yellow fever vaccination. TCRdb called the 5' RACE reads again in MiXCR, with one record for every CDR3 protein. Counted here are some 550,000 distinct CDR3 sequences, 19% occurring once; the ten biggest clones make up 13% to 15%. The CDR3 is 15 amino acids. Deletions cut 3 bases from V and 2 bases from J, with 14 bases between. In germline, CDR1 is SGHNT, CDR2 YYREEE (reference sequence). This clonotype was seen a few times. The gene calls are TRBV5-4 and TRBJ2-5, with a possible D match to TRBD1 (6 bases). The source of this sequence is a man aged 30 to 39 who received the YFV17D yellow fever vaccine. This sample comprised PBMCs, obtained 15 days after the yellow fever booster vaccination. The CDR3 coding sequence is TGTGCCAGCAGCTGGTCTAGCAGGGGACAAGAGACCCAGTACTTC. Protein product: CASSWSSRGQETQYF.